Listed here are 7 T cell receptor beta chains from one sample, sequenced in a study of human T cells and chemical hapten exposure. One entry per CDR3 protein results from TCRdb running MiXCR on the RACE reads. The sample holds about 98,000 distinct CDR3 sequences, 10% to 13% seen once. The time point here: pre-sensitization, week 0. Regarding treatment: therapeutic diphenylcyclopropenone sensitization with weekly scalp DPC. The specimen comprised whole blood, sampled in connection with sensitization to the hapten diphenylcyclopropenone (DPC). These receptor sequences come from a woman aged 55-70 years with alopecia areata. Some clones in this sample may be carry-over from other donors' samples.

In this sample, this clonotype turned up a few times. The chain has TRBV10-2 and TRBJ2-3; 9 positions match TRBD2. V lost 6 bases to trimming and J lost 5 bases; unmatched junction nucleotides: 15. The CDR3 is made up of 17 amino acids. From germline, CDR1 is WSHSY and CDR2 SAAADI. For the CDR3, the DNA is TGCGCCAGCAGCGAATGGGGTTCGCCTAGCGGGAAAGATACGCAGTATTTT. Translating it yields CASSEWGSPSGKDTQYF.

This clonotype occurred a few times. The J gene is TRBJ2-2, the V gene TRBV4-2; tentatively, D is TRBD1 (5 bases). With 0 bases removed from V and 6 bases from J, the gap between germline ends came to 20 bases. The CDR3 extends over 18 amino acids. The germline gives CDR1 LGHNA, CDR2 YNFKEQ. This CDR3 reads CASSQDPGARASAGELFF. The CDR3 bases are TGTGCCAGCAGCCAAGATCCTGGGGCCAGAGCGTCGGCCGGGGAGCTGTTTTTT.

This clonotype was seen a few times. The V call is TRBV20-1, the J call TRBJ2-3; 11 nucleotides match TRBD2. The CDR3 consists of 18 residues. J lost 7 bases, V lost 5 bases, and 20 bases had no gene match. Germline V CDR1 and CDR2: DFQATT, SNEGSKA (reference sequence). The CDR3 DNA sequence: TGCAGTGCTCAAGATAGACTAGCGGGGACCCGTAGGGGGAATACGCAGTATTTT. It is translated as CSAQDRLAGTRRGNTQYF.

This clonotype showed up many times. The V gene is TRBV2, the J gene TRBJ2-7; D is possibly TRBD1 (6 bases). Per germline, CDR1 SNHLY and CDR2 FYNNEI. This CDR3 spans 17 amino acids. V gave up 2 bases and J gave up 2 bases, with 19 bases separating them. The CDR3 DNA is TGTGCCAGCAGTGAACTGGGACAACTCATACTAACCTACGAGCAGTACTTC. This sequence encodes CASSELGQLILTYEQYF.

The chain recombines TRBV9 with TRBJ1-1, with 7 bases fitting TRBD1. Unmatched junction bases numbered 10, after V lost 5 bases and J lost 0 bases. Germline values: CDR1 SGDLS, CDR2 YYNGEE. CDR3 length equals 16 residues. The CDR3 DNA is TGTGCCAGCAGTCCACAGGGGTCCAGGATGAACACTGAAGCTTTCTTT. Protein: CASSPQGSRMNTEAFF.

This clonotype showed up many times. J is TRBJ1-5 and V is TRBV7-9, with 9 bases fitting TRBD1. With V trimmed by 5 bases and J by 7 bases, 9 bases remained unmatched. The CDR3 runs 15 residues. Germline assignment: CDR1 SEHNR and CDR2 FQNEAQ (reference sequence). The CDR3 DNA follows: TGTGCCAGCAGCCTGGGACAGGGTATAGGGCAGCCCCAGCATTTT. Translating it yields CASSLGQGIGQPQHF.

This clonotype was counted between two and nine times. The V call is TRBV2, the J call TRBJ1-2; D may be TRBD1 (5 bases). The CDR3 extends over 15 amino acids. V was pared by 7 bases and J by 5 bases, with 20 bases between. Germline loops: CDR1 SNHLY, CDR2 FYNNEI. The CDR3 loop is CASIVQGISWYGYTF. The CDR3 DNA reads as TGTGCCAGCATAGTCCAGGGTATCTCTTGGTATGGCTACACCTTC.